The 22 T cell receptor beta chains reported below all come from one sample, sequenced in a study of spatial heterogeneity in lung cancer. MiXCR, run by TCRdb on the 5' RACE reads, gives a single entry per CDR3 protein. The table has 14,000 to 15,000 distinct CDR3 sequences, less than 14% seen once; the top ten hold roughly a third. As to time point: sample taken at primary tumor resection. Whole RNA was taken from tumor, nontumor lung or frozen PBMC; it was then sequenced unsorted. Sequences were derived from PBMCs, sampled at surgery. The source is a female donor with early-stage non-small cell lung cancer.

The V gene is TRBV2, the J gene TRBJ1-4; 9 bases line up with TRBD1. CDR1 is SNHLY, CDR2 FYNNEI, per germline. V lost 4 bases to trimming and J lost 5 bases; unmatched junction nucleotides: 2. The CDR3 loop spans 14 amino acids. CDR3 sequence: CASSAGTGNEKLFF. CDR3 bases: TGTGCCAGCAGTGCTGGGACAGGGAATGAAAAACTGTTTTTT.

In its sample, this clonotype ranks as medium-sized. V usage is TRBV5-1 and J usage is TRBJ1-1, with D unclear. The CDR3 consists of 13 residues. CDR1 and CDR2 from the germline V gene are SGHRS and YFSETQ. Trimming pared 0 bases from V and 6 bases from J, leaving 9 bases between. Here the CDR3 DNA reads TGCGCCAGCAGCTTGGGGTCCGGAGCTGAAGCTTTCTTT. This sequence encodes CASSLGSGAEAFF.

This clonotype was recorded many times. The V and J genes are TRBV6-1 and TRBJ2-1; D gene unclear. Germline CDR1 reads MNHNS; CDR2 reads SASEGT. The CDR3 is 15 amino acids. The V gene lost 2 bases and the J gene lost 8 bases, with 16 bases spanning the gap. CDR3 nucleotides: TGTGCCAGCAGTGAATACCGATCAGGAAGCGATGAGCAGTTCTTC. As protein: CASSEYRSGSDEQFF.

The chain recombines TRBV7-9 with TRBJ2-1; 7 bases agree with TRBD2. Trimming at V came to 4 bases and at J to 6 bases, leaving 9 bases not matched to a gene. Germline CDR1 and CDR2: SEHNR and FQNEAQ (reference sequence). The CDR3 has 15 amino acids. CDR3 region: CASSSSGVPFNEQFF. In nucleotides, the CDR3 is TGTGCCAGCAGCTCCAGCGGGGTGCCCTTCAATGAGCAGTTCTTC.

The V call is TRBV28, the J call TRBJ2-1; no clear D gene. V was trimmed by 6 bases and J by 0 bases, leaving 9 bases between them. Germline CDR1 and CDR2: MDHEN and SYDVKM. The CDR3 is 14 residues long. CDR3 bases: TGTGCCAGCAGATCTCCTAACTCCTACAATGAGCAGTTCTTC. Its protein product is CASRSPNSYNEQFF.

The sample holds many counts of this clonotype. The chain employs TRBV18 and TRBJ1-5, with D possibly matching TRBD1 (5 bases). Trimming took off 3 bases at V and 0 bases at J, with 9 bases between the two ends. CDR1 is KGHSH and CDR2 is LQKENI in the germline V gene. This CDR3 is 15 amino acids long. The CDR3 DNA reads as TGTGCCAGCTCACCCAACCAGGGTAGCAATCAGCCCCAGCATTTT. Its protein product is CASSPNQGSNQPQHF.

This clonotype was observed many times. The genes are TRBV3-1 and TRBJ2-3, with 8 bases lining up with TRBD2. In germline, CDR1 is LGHDT, CDR2 YNNKEL (reference sequence). CDR3 size: 16 residues. V gave up 4 bases and J gave up 5 bases; unmatched junction bases: 11. Here the CDR3 DNA reads TGTGCCAGCAGCCTTGGGGCGGGGGGCCCTTTAGATACGCAGTATTTT. Amino acid sequence: CASSLGAGGPLDTQYF.

This clonotype was seen ten or more times. This chain connects TRBV28 to TRBJ2-5, with D tentatively TRBD2 (6 bases). V was pared by 3 bases and J by 2 bases, with 7 bases between. In germline, CDR1 is MDHEN, CDR2 SYDVKM. The CDR3 length is 13 residues. The CDR3 DNA reads as TGTGCCAGCAGTTTTGCGGGGCAAGAGACCCAGTACTTC. It translates to CASSFAGQETQYF. Combining the CDR3 with reference TRBV28 and TRBJ2-5 gives the whole variable domain DVKVTQSSRYLVKRTGEKVFLECVQDMDHENMFWYRQDPGLGLRLIYFSYDVKMKEKGDIPEGYSVSREKKERFSLILESASTNQTSMYLCASSFAGQETQYFGPGTRLLVL.

At least ten counts were recorded for this clonotype. The J gene is TRBJ1-5, the V gene TRBV6-5; D gene ambiguous. The CDR3 has 15 amino acids. Trimming shortened V by 2 bases and J by 2 bases, and 10 bases separated the two germline ends. Germline V lookup: CDR1 MNHEY, CDR2 SVGAGI. The CDR3 sequence is CASSYRQDGNQPQHF. The CDR3 DNA reads TGTGCCAGCAGTTACAGGCAGGACGGCAATCAGCCCCAGCATTTT.

This clonotype showed up just a few times. The rearrangement links TRBV29-1 to TRBJ2-2; a possible D gene is TRBD2 (5 bases). Trimming left V 4 bases short and J 6 bases short, with 9 bases between. This CDR3 region has 12 residues. Germline V gene data show CDR1 as SQVTM and CDR2 as ANQGSEA. CDR3 in amino acids: CSVGSRAGELFF. In DNA, the CDR3 is TGCAGCGTTGGGTCGAGGGCCGGGGAGCTGTTTTTT.

Note on this clonotype: Relative to the germline gene, one junction end is altered; a read error may explain this. This chain joins TRBV12-3 or TRBV12-4 and TRBJ2-1, with 11 nucleotides matching TRBD2. The CDR3 spans 15 residues. CDR3 protein: CASSVAGGGWDEQFF. CDR3 nucleotide sequence: TGTGCCAGCAGTGTAGCGGGGGGGGGCTGGGATGAGCAGTTCTTC.

This clonotype has ten or more counts. This chain uses TRBV6-5 with TRBJ2-2, with 10 nucleotides matching TRBD2. This CDR3 is 15 amino acids long. Germline V lookup: CDR1 MNHEY, CDR2 SVGAGI. The ends lost 5 bases at V and 6 bases at J; junction bases unmatched: 6. CDR3 amino acids: CASSILAGAAGELFF. The CDR3, as DNA: TGTGCCAGCAGTATTCTAGCGGGGGCTGCCGGGGAGCTGTTTTTT.

This clonotype was detected ten times or more. The CDR3 loop is CASSRGQALRQFF. CDR3 in DNA: TGTGCCAGCAGTCGCGGACAGGCACTAAGGCAGTTCTTC. J is TRBJ2-1 and V is TRBV7-9, with TRBD1 identical over 7 bases. Germline CDR1 SEHNR, CDR2 FQNEAQ (reference sequence). The CDR3 consists of 13 residues. V shed 6 bases, J shed 12 bases, and the junction held 11 bases outside the gene matches.

This clonotype was counted at least ten times. The chain couples TRBV5-1 to TRBJ2-7, with a possible D match to TRBD1 (5 bases). CDR3 length equals 14 residues. CDR1 SGHRS and CDR2 YFSETQ come from the germline V gene. V was trimmed by 4 bases and J by 2 bases, leaving 13 bases between them. The DNA for the CDR3 is TGCGCCAGCAGCCCTAGTGGGGCAGCCTACGAGCAGTACTTC. It translates to CASSPSGAAYEQYF.

This clonotype was observed at least ten times. The chain combines TRBV7-8 with TRBJ2-1, with TRBD2 matching over 9 bases. Germline V gene data show CDR1 as SGHVS and CDR2 as FQNEAQ. This CDR3 contains 18 residues. V dropped 6 bases and J dropped 1; count of bases not matched to a gene: 13. The CDR3 loop is CASRPSRGGAGSYNEQFF. CDR3 nucleotides: TGTGCCAGCAGACCTTCGCGCGGGGGGGCTGGGTCCTACAATGAGCAGTTCTTC.

Many counts were recorded for this clonotype. The J gene is TRBJ2-5, the V gene TRBV9, with D perhaps TRBD1 or TRBD2 (5 bases each). V lost 4 bases to trimming and J lost 5 bases, with 15 bases between them. The CDR3 extends over 14 amino acids. The germline gives CDR1 SGDLS, CDR2 YYNGEE. The CDR3 protein is CASSPGPLKETQYF. CDR3 in DNA: TGTGCCAGCAGCCCGGGACCTCTGAAGGAGACCCAGTACTTC.

This clonotype is labeled as large. The V and J genes are TRBV9 and TRBJ1-3; D gene unclear. The CDR3 totals 14 residues. Germline CDR1 is SGDLS and CDR2 is YYNGEE. V lost 3 bases and J 0 bases, leaving 7 bases between the germline ends. The CDR3: CASSDPGSGNTIYF. DNA of the CDR3: TGTGCCAGCAGCGACCCCGGCTCTGGAAACACCATATATTTT.

This clonotype came up many times. The chain employs TRBV9 and TRBJ2-2; no definite D call. Germline V gene data show CDR1 as SGDLS and CDR2 as YYNGEE. This CDR3 contains 15 residues. V was pared by 2 bases and J by 0 bases, with 8 bases between. CDR3 residues: CASSVSVSNTGELFF. CDR3 in DNA: TGTGCCAGCAGCGTTTCTGTCTCGAACACCGGGGAGCTGTTTTTT.

The table lists this clonotype with many counts. This rearrangement joins TRBV7-8 to TRBJ2-1, with TRBD2 matching 15 bases. The ends lost 6 bases at V and 7 bases at J; junction bases unmatched: 16. This CDR3 comprises 19 residues. The V gene's germline CDR1 is SGHVS and CDR2 FQNEAQ. CDR3 nucleotide sequence: TGTGCCAGCAGTTCCCTTGGACTAGCGGGGGGGCGAGGAGGGAATGAGCAGTTCTTC. It specifies CASSSLGLAGGRGGNEQFF.

This clonotype was seen many times. The CDR3: CASSYSPSGGLYNEQFF. In nucleotides, the CDR3 is TGTGCCAGCAGTTACTCGCCTAGCGGGGGCCTCTACAATGAGCAGTTCTTC. The chain employs TRBV6-2 or TRBV6-3 and TRBJ2-1; 10 bases match TRBD2. The germline CDR1 and CDR2 sequences are MNHEY and SVGEGT. Germline trimming cut 0 bases from V and 3 bases from J; bases unmatched to any gene: 5. The CDR3 runs 17 residues.

At least ten counts were recorded for this clonotype. The V call is TRBV7-8, the J call TRBJ1-5; possibly TRBD1 for D (5 bases). V shed 5 bases and J shed 4 bases, with 9 bases lying between them. Germline CDR1 SGHVS, CDR2 FQNEAQ. This CDR3 is 13 amino acids long. In DNA form, the CDR3 reads TGTGCCAGCAGCCGAAAGGGGAATCAGCCCCAGCATTTT. This encodes CASSRKGNQPQHF. The variable domain in full, completed from reference TRBV7-8 and TRBJ1-5, reads GAGVSQSPRYKVAKRGQDVALRCDPISGHVSLFWYQQALGQGPEFLTYFQNEAQLDKSGLPSDRFFAERPEGSVSTLKIQRTQQEDSAVYLCASSRKGNQPQHFGDGTRLSIL.

This clonotype appeared many times. The rearrangement uses TRBV20-1 and TRBJ2-1, with 8 bases identical to TRBD2. Germline loops: CDR1 DFQATT, CDR2 SNEGSKA (reference sequence). The CDR3 is 15 amino acids. V lost 2 bases, J lost 9 bases, and 12 bases stayed unmatched. In DNA form, the CDR3 reads TGCAGTGCTAGATCCCAAAGGAGCGGGGGATTTGAGCAGTTCTTC. Its protein is CSARSQRSGGFEQFF.